This T cell receptor beta chain was identified during a study of spatial heterogeneity in lung cancer. The wider study: An average of more than ten raw reads was observed per unique TCR and UMI combination. Findings and limits, study-wide: Counts of expanded intratumoral alpha and beta TCRs tracked tumor mutation counts.

CDR1 and CDR2 from the germline V gene are SGHNT and YYREEE (reference sequence). The CDR3 runs to 14 residues. V lost 4 bases to trimming and J lost 6 bases; unmatched junction nucleotides: 4. A remark on this clonotype: Its antigen remains unidentified.

From the 5' RACE reads, TCRdb called clonotypes with MiXCR, one entry per CDR3 protein. This table holds approximately 10,000 distinct CDR3 sequences, more than 12% found once. Described time point: sample taken at primary tumor resection. Samples were obtained from approximately 76 donors, all untreated early-stage non-small cell lung cancer patients. No cell sorting; template was whole RNA from tumor, lung tissue or PBMC. The chain employs TRBV5-4 and TRBJ2-7; 13 bases map to TRBD2. The sequences come from lung tumor tissue, collected at surgery. The receptor comes from a male donor with early-stage non-small cell lung cancer. CDR3 DNA sequence: TGTGCCAGCAGCGTGGGACTAGCGGGAACCGAGCAGTACTTC. Amino acid sequence: CASSVGLAGTEQYF.